The next 22 T cell receptor beta chains were all read from a single sample in a study of T cell changes during pregnancy in multiple sclerosis. Method: immunoSEQ multiplex PCR; TCRdb's copy keeps in-frame clones and lacks some. The table lists tens of thousands of clones, 91% of them singletons. The material sequenced was peripheral blood, taken in the third trimester of pregnancy. All receptors come from a female donor in good health, enrolled as a control in a pregnancy study.

This chain joins TRBV7-2 and TRBJ2-1; 13 nucleotides agree with TRBD2. Per germline, CDR1 SGHTA and CDR2 FQGNSA. V lost 1 base to trimming and J lost 4 bases; unmatched junction nucleotides: 10. The CDR3 runs to 19 residues. The CDR3 nucleotides read TGTGCCAGCAGCTTAGGAGGACTAGCGGGGGCCCAAAAGTACAATGAGCAGTTCTTC. Its protein product is CASSLGGLAGAQKYNEQFF.

This clone was found once. The genes are TRBV28 and TRBJ1-5; TRBD1 agrees at 7 bases. V was pared by 5 bases and J by 0 bases, with 4 bases of the junction left unmatched. Per the germline V gene, CDR1 is MDHEN and CDR2 is SYDVKM. This CDR3 has 15 residues. CDR3 DNA sequence: TGTGCCAGCAGTCTGACAGGGTTTAGCAATCAGCCCCAGCATTTT. Translated, it gives CASSLTGFSNQPQHF.

The rearrangement joins TRBV27 to TRBJ2-4, with a tentative D call TRBD1 (5 bases). The V end was cut by 2 bases, the J end by 6 bases, with 8 bases between. The CDR3 extends over 13 amino acids. The V gene's germline CDR1 is MNHEY and CDR2 SMNVEV (reference sequence). The CDR3 region is CASSLGARNIQYF. The CDR3 DNA reads as TGTGCCAGCAGTTTAGGGGCTAGAAACATTCAGTACTTC.

The chain is built from TRBV7-2 and TRBJ1-5, with D perhaps TRBD1 (5 bases). V was trimmed by 5 bases and J by 6 bases, leaving 17 bases between them. Germline-derived CDR1 and CDR2 are SGHTA and FQGNSA. The CDR3 runs 15 residues. The CDR3 coding sequence is TGTGCCAGCAGCGCAGGAGAGTGGGGCGGTCAGCCCCAGCATTTT. This translates into CASSAGEWGGQPQHF.

V gene TRBV4-3 combines with J gene TRBJ2-5; D gene ambiguous. The CDR3 loop spans 14 amino acids. CDR1 and CDR2 (germline): LGHNA, YSLEER. V gave up 1 base and J gave up 3 bases, with 9 bases separating them. The CDR3 spells CASSQGWQEETQYF. The CDR3, as DNA: TGCGCCAGCAGCCAAGGGTGGCAAGAAGAGACCCAGTACTTC.

V is TRBV2 and J is TRBJ1-2, with 7 bases fitting TRBD1. The CDR3 spans 14 residues. V shed 6 bases and J 3 bases; nucleotides not matched to a gene: 7. From germline, CDR1 is SNHLY and CDR2 FYNNEI. CDR3 sequence (DNA): TGTGCCAGCAGATTTGAGGGGGCGTACTATGGCTACACCTTC. As protein: CASRFEGAYYGYTF. The whole variable domain, remainder taken from reference TRBV2 and TRBJ1-2, is EPEVTQTPSHQVTQMGQEVILRCVPISNHLYFYWYRQILGQKVEFLVSFYNNEISEKSEIFDDQFSVERPDGSNFTLKIRSTKLEDSAMYFCASRFEGAYYGYTFGSGTRLTVV.

The chain employs TRBV19 and TRBJ1-2; D is undetermined. The CDR3 is 12 amino acids. Trimming took 8 bases from V and 5 from J, leaving 12 bases between them. CDR1 and CDR2 (germline): LNHDA, SQIVND (reference sequence). The CDR3 here is CASFTGRYGYTF. Written as DNA, the CDR3 is TGTGCCAGTTTCACGGGAAGGTATGGCTACACCTTC.

The J gene is TRBJ2-5, the V gene TRBV9; 14 nucleotides match TRBD2. Germline V lookup: CDR1 SGDLS, CDR2 YYNGEE. With 4 bases clipped from V and 11 bases from J, the junction kept 10 bases outside the gene matches. CDR3 length: 15 residues. CDR3 protein: CASSSTSGRAGEQYF. Written as DNA, the CDR3 is TGTGCCAGCAGCTCGACTAGCGGGAGGGCGGGGGAGCAGTACTTC.

The sample holds a few counts of this clone. The J gene is TRBJ1-6, the V gene TRBV7-9; no clear D. Germline CDR1 is SEHNR and CDR2 is FQNEAQ (reference sequence). The V and J ends lost 5 bases and 0 bases respectively, with 8 bases between them. CDR3 length: 15 residues. This CDR3 reads CASSRESSYNSPLHF. The CDR3 nucleotides read TGTGCCAGCAGCCGCGAAAGCTCCTATAATTCACCCCTCCACTTT.

The rearrangement joins TRBV9 to TRBJ2-6, with 7 bases lining up with TRBD1. This CDR3 region has 16 residues. Germline-derived CDR1 and CDR2 are SGDLS and YYNGEE. Germline trimming cut 0 bases from V and 10 bases from J; bases unmatched to any gene: 10. The CDR3 here is CASSVELSLTGNVLTF. The CDR3 DNA follows: TGTGCCAGCAGCGTAGAGTTGTCCCTGACAGGGAACGTCCTGACTTTC.

V is TRBV30 and J is TRBJ1-1, with unresolved D. From germline, CDR1 is GTSNPN and CDR2 SVGIG (reference sequence). V shed 0 bases and J shed 0 bases, with 11 bases lying between them. The CDR3 sequence is 15 residues long. The CDR3 reads CAWSVPESMNTEAFF. The CDR3 DNA reads as TGTGCCTGGAGTGTACCGGAGTCGATGAACACTGAAGCTTTCTTT.

The chain joins TRBV5-4 to TRBJ1-1; no firm D call. Germline V gene data show CDR1 as SGHNT and CDR2 as YYREEE (reference sequence). The CDR3 length is 13 residues. Trimming stripped 4 bases from V and 3 bases from J, with 10 bases between. The DNA of the CDR3 is TGTGCCAGCAGCGGTGGAGGCTACACTGAAGCTTTCTTT. This translates into CASSGGGYTEAFF.

A few counts support this clone. The chain is built from TRBV9 and TRBJ1-1; TRBD1 matches 8 bases. Losses at the gene ends were 3 bases for V and 10 bases for J; bases not matched to a gene: 8. The germline V gene has CDR1 SGDLS and CDR2 YYNGEE. The CDR3 contains 13 residues. DNA of the CDR3: TGTGCCAGCAGCGGAAGGACAGGGCTCGGAGCTTTCTTT. Translation: CASSGRTGLGAFF.

The chain recombines TRBV4-1 with TRBJ2-5, with 9 bases aligning to TRBD2. CDR1 is MGHRA and CDR2 is YSYEKL in the germline V gene. The CDR3 extends over 21 amino acids. The trim removed 1 base at V and 0 bases at J, leaving 18 bases unmatched. CDR3 sequence (DNA): TGCGCCAGCAGCCAAGCTCCCACGGGACTAGCCGGAGCATCCTACCAAGAGACCCAGTACTTC. This codes for CASSQAPTGLAGASYQETQYF.

The chain joins TRBV5-1 to TRBJ2-2; possibly TRBD2 for D (5 bases). CDR1 SGHRS and CDR2 YFSETQ come from the germline V gene. V gave up 5 bases and J gave up 6 bases, with 17 bases separating them. This CDR3 spans 15 amino acids. In nucleotides, the CDR3 is TGCGCCAGCAGTTTTGTTGGGGAGACGGCCGGGGAGCTGTTTTTT. Protein sequence: CASSFVGETAGELFF.

The chain has TRBV2 and TRBJ1-4, with TRBD1 as a possible D gene (5 bases). Per the germline V gene, CDR1 is SNHLY and CDR2 is FYNNEI. The V gene lost 8 bases and the J gene lost 8 bases, with 9 bases spanning the gap. This CDR3 comprises 11 residues. CDR3 sequence (DNA): TGTGCCAGCTGTCGGGGGGAAAAACTGTTTTTT. Protein sequence: CASCRGEKLFF.

This chain connects TRBV4-3 to TRBJ2-1, with 7 bases lining up with TRBD1. This CDR3 is 19 amino acids long. The germline CDR1 and CDR2 sequences are LGHNA and YSLEER. The V gene end was trimmed by 0 bases and the J gene end by 3 bases; junction bases not matched to a gene: 14. CDR3 nucleotides: TGCGCCAGCAGCCAAGATCTTTACAGGGGAAATGGGTTCTACAATGAGCAGTTCTTC. This codes for CASSQDLYRGNGFYNEQFF.

The CDR3 sequence: CASSVGGTGGGETQYF. The CDR3, as DNA: TGTGCCAGCAGTGTGGGGGGGACAGGGGGAGGAGAGACCCAGTACTTC. V usage is TRBV25-1 and J usage is TRBJ2-5; TRBD1 aligns across 11 bases. With 4 bases clipped from V and 4 bases from J, the junction kept 8 bases outside the gene matches. Per the germline V gene, CDR1 is MGHDK and CDR2 is SYGVNS. The CDR3 contains 16 residues.

The chain links TRBV12-5 to TRBJ2-1, with 7 bases identical to TRBD2. J was trimmed by 0 bases and V by 3 bases; bases with no gene match: 2. In germline, CDR1 is LGHNT, CDR2 FRNRAP. The CDR3 extends over 15 amino acids. The CDR3 is CASGLRGSSYNEQFF. CDR3 DNA sequence: TGTGCTAGTGGTTTACGCGGGAGCTCCTACAATGAGCAGTTCTTC. Variable domain in full (rest from reference TRBV12-5 and TRBJ2-1): DARVTQTPRHKVTEMGQEVTMRCQPILGHNTVFWYRQTMMQGLELLAYFRNRAPLDDSGMPKDRFSAEMPDATLATLKIQPSEPRDSAVYFCASGLRGSSYNEQFFGPGTRLTVL.

V usage is TRBV5-1 and J usage is TRBJ1-6, with D possibly being TRBD1 (5 bases). This CDR3 is built from 17 residues. Trimming took 0 bases from V and 3 from J, leaving 13 bases between them. Per the germline V gene, CDR1 is SGHRS and CDR2 is YFSETQ. As DNA, the CDR3 is TGCGCCAGCAGCTTGGACGTGCAGGGCCGCTATAATTCACCCCTCCACTTT. Amino acids: CASSLDVQGRYNSPLHF.

The rearrangement uses TRBV7-6 and TRBJ2-3; TRBD2 matches at 8 bases. CDR1 is SGHVS and CDR2 is FNYEAQ in the germline V gene. V trimming: 5 bases; J trimming: 3 bases; junction bases outside the gene matches: 10. CDR3 length: 16 residues. The CDR3 DNA sequence: TGTGCCAGCAGCGATAGCGGGACAAAAAGGACAGATACGCAGTATTTT. The encoded protein is CASSDSGTKRTDTQYF. Looking up the rest from reference TRBV7-6 and TRBJ2-3 gives the full variable domain: GAGVSQSPRYKVTKRGQDVALRCDPISGHVSLYWYRQALGQGPEFLTYFNYEAQQDKSGLPNDRFSAERPEGSISTLTIQRTEQRDSAMYRCASSDSGTKRTDTQYFGPGTRLTVL.

This chain uses TRBV30 with TRBJ1-2, with 7 nucleotides matching TRBD1. Germline CDR1 is GTSNPN and CDR2 is SVGIG (reference sequence). The CDR3 is made up of 15 amino acids. After removal of 1 base from V and 2 bases from J, the junction contained 7 bases not matched to a gene. CDR3 sequence reads: CAWSDNPGQNYGYTF. In DNA, the CDR3 is TGTGCCTGGAGTGATAACCCGGGACAGAACTATGGCTACACCTTC.